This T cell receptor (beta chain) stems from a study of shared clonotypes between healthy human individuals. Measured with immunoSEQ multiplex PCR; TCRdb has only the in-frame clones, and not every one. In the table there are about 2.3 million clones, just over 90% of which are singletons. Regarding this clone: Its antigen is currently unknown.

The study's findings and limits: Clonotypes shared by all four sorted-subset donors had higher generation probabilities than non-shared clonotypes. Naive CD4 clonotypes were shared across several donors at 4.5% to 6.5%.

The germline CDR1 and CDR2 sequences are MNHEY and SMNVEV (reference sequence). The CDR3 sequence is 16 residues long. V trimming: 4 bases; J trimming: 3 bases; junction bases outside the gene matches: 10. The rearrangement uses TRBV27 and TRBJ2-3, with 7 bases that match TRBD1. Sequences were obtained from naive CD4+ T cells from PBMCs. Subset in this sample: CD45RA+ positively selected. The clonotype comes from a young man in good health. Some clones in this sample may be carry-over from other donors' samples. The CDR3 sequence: CASSSIRDRTTDTQYF. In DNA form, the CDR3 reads TGTGCCAGCAGTTCCATCCGGGACAGAACTACAGATACGCAGTATTTT.